This TCR beta chain was captured by sequencing in a study of blood T cells in healthy people across ages (dated by TCRdb to the mid-2010s). Looking at the study overall: In model experiments, roughly one uniquely barcoded TCR beta cDNA molecule per two T cells was captured by template switching. To track age-related changes in TCR beta repertoire diversity, the study relied on deep sequencing normalized with unique cDNA molecular identifiers. Four age groups were formed from the donors: young (average about 16 years), middle-aged (approximately 39), aged (around 68) and long-lived (approximately 78). To avoid experimental bias, donors of different ages were randomly spread across the sequencing lanes. Two additional independent replicas of 1 million unique cDNA reads from the same blood draw were analyzed for two donors (one aged 18 to 30 and one aged 80 or older). Findings and caveats that apply to the study as a whole: The percentage of naive T cells measured by flow cytometry correlated strongly with observed TCR beta diversity. Compared with the aged group, the long-lived group had more naive CD4+ T cells, fewer expanded clones and increased TCR diversity, suggesting age selection. Bulk unsorted PBMC profiling prevented conclusive comparison of naive and antigen-experienced compartments. The CMV infection status of donors was not known, potentially confounding age-related changes in expanded clonotypes. Estimates of total diversity from one million sequenced T cells were regarded as lower bounds and underestimates. Observed TCR beta diversity per million T cells fell roughly linearly with age, and a significant reduction was already apparent by age roughly 40.

Comment on this clonotype: Its specific antigen is unknown. No base qualities exist here, and no much larger clone lies one base off it.

Library prep was done by 5' RACE. Sequencing took place on an Illumina HiSeq 2500. The second PCR ran for roughly 7 to 11 cycles and used a J-beta primer mix along with a sample-barcoded 5' primer. A template-switch 5' adaptor carrying 12 random nucleotides introduced a unique molecular identifier onto each TCR beta cDNA molecule. Each sample yielded at least 2.5 million CDR3-containing paired-end reads. First-strand cDNA synthesis was performed from all RNA using the Mint cDNA synthesis kit, with priming by a TRBC-specific oligonucleotide. Following uracil-DNA glycosylase treatment, all cDNA underwent a first 18-cycle PCR with the universal primers M1SS and BC2_uni_R. In the source study's methods: Each sample was normalized by randomly selecting 1 million high-quality reads, each carrying a distinct molecular identifier. Reads sharing molecular identifiers were discarded rather than binned into consensus sequences. MiTCR, run with a Q25 quality threshold and the strictest error-elimination algorithm, handled CDR3 identification, clonotype clustering and error correction. A nonparametric unseen species model with Euler transformation was used to estimate a lower bound on total TCR beta diversity. TCRdb reworked the public reads: Q25 trimming with fastp, MiXCR clone assembly, productive beta chains retained. Here each entry gathers all rows of one CDR3 protein and keeps the most common genes and DNA. None of the V and J calls come from the authors' own analysis; TCRdb made them. The sample includes about 720,000 distinct CDR3 sequences, with 22% observed a single time. 20% to 25% of the sample belongs to the ten largest clones.

The germline ends are 13 bases apart after V is trimmed by 1 base and J by 6 bases. Per the germline V gene, KGHSH is the CDR1 and LQKENI is the CDR2. CDR3 length: 15 amino acids, cysteine to phenylalanine. Only the CDR3 DNA stays, 45 bases, in frame from base 1. Donors were a few dozen systemically healthy Caucasian individuals from Russia aged roughly 6 to 100 years. Each donor gave approximately 9.3 milliliters of peripheral blood, collected into EDTA-treated Vacutainer tubes. PBMCs were isolated by Ficoll-Paque density-gradient centrifugation, with at least 6 million obtained per sample. Trizol reagent was used to extract total RNA from the PBMCs, yielding at least 6 micrograms per sample. Naive CD45RAhigh/CD27high T cell percentages were measured by flow cytometry on a PBMC aliquot from every donor.

This chain joins TRBV18 to TRBJ2-1; the D gene cannot be resolved reliably. The source material was blood. The TCR sequence derives from a man aged 70-80 years in good health. The nucleotide sequence reads TGTGCCAGCTCACCACGGGTATCGTCTTTCAATGAGCAGTTCTTC. Its translation reads: CASSPRVSSFNEQFF. Reference TRBV18 and TRBJ2-1 proteins supply the regions before and after the CDR3; the full variable domain is: NAGVMQNPRHLVRRRGQEARLRCSPMKGHSHVYWYRQLPEEGLKFMVYLQKENIIDESGMPKERFSAEFPKEGPSILRIQQVVRGDSAAYFCASSPRVSSFNEQFFGPGTRLTVL.